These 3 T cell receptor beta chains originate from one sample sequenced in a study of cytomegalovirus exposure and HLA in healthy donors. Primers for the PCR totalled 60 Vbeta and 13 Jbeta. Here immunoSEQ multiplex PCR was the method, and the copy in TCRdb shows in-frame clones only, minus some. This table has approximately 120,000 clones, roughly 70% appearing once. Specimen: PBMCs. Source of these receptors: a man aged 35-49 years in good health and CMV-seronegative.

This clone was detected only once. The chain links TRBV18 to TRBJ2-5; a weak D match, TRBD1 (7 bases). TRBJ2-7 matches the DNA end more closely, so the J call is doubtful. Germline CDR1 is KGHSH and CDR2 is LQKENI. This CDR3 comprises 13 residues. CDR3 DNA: TGTGCCAGCTCACCCGCAGGGGGGTACGAGCAGTACTTC. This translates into CASSPAGGYEQYF.

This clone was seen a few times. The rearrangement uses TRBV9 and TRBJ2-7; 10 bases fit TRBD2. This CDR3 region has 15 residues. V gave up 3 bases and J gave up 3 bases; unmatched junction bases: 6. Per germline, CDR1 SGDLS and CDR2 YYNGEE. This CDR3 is CASSASGGVDYEQYF. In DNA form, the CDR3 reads TGTGCCAGCAGCGCCAGCGGGGGGGTGGACTACGAGCAGTACTTC.

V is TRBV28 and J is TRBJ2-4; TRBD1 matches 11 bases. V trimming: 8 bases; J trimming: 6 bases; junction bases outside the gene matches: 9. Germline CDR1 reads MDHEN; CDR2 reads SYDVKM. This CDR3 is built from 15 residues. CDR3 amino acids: CASSQRGQGVNIQYF. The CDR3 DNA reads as TGTGCCAGCTCACAACGGGGACAGGGGGTAAACATTCAGTACTTC.